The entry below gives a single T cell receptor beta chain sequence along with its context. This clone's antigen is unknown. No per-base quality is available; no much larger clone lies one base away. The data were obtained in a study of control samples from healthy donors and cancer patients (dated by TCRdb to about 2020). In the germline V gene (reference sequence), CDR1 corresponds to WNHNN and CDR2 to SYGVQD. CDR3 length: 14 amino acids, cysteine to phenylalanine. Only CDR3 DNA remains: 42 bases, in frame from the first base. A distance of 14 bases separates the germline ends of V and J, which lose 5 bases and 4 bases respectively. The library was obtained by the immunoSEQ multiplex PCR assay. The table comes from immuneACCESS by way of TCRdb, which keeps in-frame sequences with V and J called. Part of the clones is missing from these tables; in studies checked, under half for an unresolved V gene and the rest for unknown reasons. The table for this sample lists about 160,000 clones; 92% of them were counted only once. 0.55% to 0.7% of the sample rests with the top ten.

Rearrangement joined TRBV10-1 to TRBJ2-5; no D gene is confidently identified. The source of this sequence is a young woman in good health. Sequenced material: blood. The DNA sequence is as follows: TGCGCCAGCAGTAGGCCTCAGGCACCAGAGACCCAGTACTTC. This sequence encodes CASSRPQAPETQYF.